This TCR beta chain derives from a study of vaccination and CD4 T cells after COVID-19. Points from the study as a whole: Only after vaccination were a median approximately 86% of convalescents' reactive clones seen.

The CDR3 is made up of 14 amino acids. Germline loops: CDR1 LNHDA, CDR2 SQIVND (reference sequence). V lost 4 bases and J lost 7, with 14 bases in between. To note about this clonotype: The antigen is undetermined.

The Oncomine TCR Beta short-read assay generated sequence data from the DNA of cultured CD4+ T cells. TCRdb passed the PCR reads through MiXCR, listing each CDR3 protein once. The sample has 15,000 to 20,000 distinct CDR3 sequences, approximately 56% seen once. Time point specified: late sampling 161 to 241 days after vaccination in a few convalescent patients. This sample's treatment: roughly 10-day PBMC culture with coronavirus spike peptide pools or control peptides (ViraFEST assay). TCRs were sequenced by ViraFEST after antigen-specific T cells had been expanded with peptide pools. This chain links TRBV19 with TRBJ2-1; D is uncertain. Sequencing used CD4+ T cells from blood, cultured in vitro, obtained about 7 months after SARS-CoV-2 vaccination. This sequence was found in a human donor who had recovered from COVID-19. CDR3 protein: CASSTRDPRNEQFF. The CDR3 DNA is TGTGCCAGTAGTACTCGAGACCCCAGAAATGAGCAGTTCTTC.